Presented here are 28 T cell receptor beta chains from one specimen sequenced in a study of beta chain features in type 1 diabetes. Expressed TCRB transcripts were sequenced, since all the RNA that had been isolated was reverse transcribed. Repertoires were generated with immunoSEQ multiplex PCR, while TCRdb's copy carries only in-frame clones and drops some. The repertoire holds nearly 700,000 clones, with roughly 13% as singletons. General study points: Moderate yet significant TCRB CDR3 shortening was seen in Type 1 diabetes patients in all four CD4+ subsets.

For these TCRs, the target antigens are not known. The sequenced sample consisted of naive CD4+ T cells from blood. All receptors derive from a man between 18 and 35 years old with type 1 diabetes.

There are a few counts of this clone. The V gene is TRBV14, the J gene TRBJ2-2; a possible D gene is TRBD2 (6 bases). CDR1 is SGHDN and CDR2 is FVKESK in the germline V gene. Trimming left V 1 base short and J 1 base short, with 10 bases between. The CDR3 contains 16 residues. The CDR3 protein is CASSQVGGENTGELFF. The CDR3, as DNA: TGTGCCAGCAGCCAAGTCGGCGGGGAGAACACCGGGGAGCTGTTTTTT.

The chain joins TRBV13 to TRBJ1-2; TRBD1 is a possible D gene (6 bases). Germline-derived CDR1 and CDR2 are PRHDT and FYEKMQ (reference sequence). This CDR3 contains 14 residues. With 5 bases removed from V and 3 bases from J, the gap between germline ends came to 13 bases. The CDR3 loop is CASSAWTEYYGYTF. The CDR3 DNA reads as TGTGCCAGCAGCGCCTGGACAGAGTACTATGGCTACACCTTC.

This clone was seen a handful of times. The chain carries TRBV6-4 and TRBJ1-2, with D unclear. Trimming shortened V by 2 bases and J by 8 bases, and 12 bases separated the two germline ends. Germline lookup yields CDR1 MRHNA and CDR2 SNTAGT. The CDR3 spans 13 residues. The chain's CDR3 is CASSDSGFKGYTF. The CDR3, as DNA: TGTGCCAGCAGTGACAGTGGATTCAAGGGCTACACCTTC.

This chain uses TRBV7-3 with TRBJ2-1; 8 bases line up with TRBD1. The CDR3 consists of 15 residues. V shed 7 bases, J shed 5 bases, and the junction held 10 bases outside the gene matches. Germline V CDR1 and CDR2: SGHTA, FQGTGA. The CDR3 DNA sequence: TGTGCCAGCAACCCAGGGGGCGCGAAGGACAATGAGCAGTTCTTC. This codes for CASNPGGAKDNEQFF.

This clone was counted between two and nine times. The chain uses TRBV5-1 and TRBJ1-5; unclear D gene. This CDR3 comprises 15 residues. V was cut by 0 bases and J by 1 base, with 8 bases left in between. Germline V gives CDR1 SGHRS, CDR2 YFSETQ. The CDR3 DNA follows: TGCGCCAGCAGCTTGGCCGGCCAGAGCAATCAGCCCCAGCATTTT. Its protein product is CASSLAGQSNQPQHF.

This clone has a handful of counts. The rearrangement joins TRBV30 to TRBJ1-2, with 8 bases matching TRBD1. There are 16 residues in the CDR3. The germline V gene encodes CDR1 GTSNPN and CDR2 SVGIG (reference sequence). J gave up 5 bases and V 1 base, and 12 bases lay outside the gene matches. In nucleotides, the CDR3 is TGTGCCTGGAGTGGTGTCGGACAGGGAAGTTGGTATGGCTACACCTTC. Translating it yields CAWSGVGQGSWYGYTF.

In regard to this clone: The sample has other DNA sequences that encode this CDR3 too. J is TRBJ1-2 and V is TRBV5-1; 10 bases are a match to TRBD1. Germline lookup yields CDR1 SGHRS and CDR2 YFSETQ. V trimming: 3 bases; J trimming: 4 bases; junction bases outside the gene matches: 3. The length of the CDR3 is 14 residues. In nucleotides, the CDR3 is TGCGCCAGCAGCTCCGGACAGGGGGGCTATGGCTACACCTTC. Encoded protein: CASSSGQGGYGYTF.

This chain joins TRBV9 and TRBJ2-1, with D perhaps TRBD1 (5 bases). The germline CDR1 and CDR2 sequences are SGDLS and YYNGEE. CDR3 size: 15 residues. Between the trimmed V and J ends, which lost 2 bases and 4 bases, there was a span of 13 bases. The CDR3 is CASSVGAEAYNEQFF. In nucleotides, the CDR3 is TGTGCCAGCAGCGTTGGGGCAGAAGCTTACAATGAGCAGTTCTTC.

The chain has TRBV5-1 and TRBJ2-7; D possibly corresponds to TRBD2 (6 bases). The CDR3 runs 13 residues. The germline V gene encodes CDR1 SGHRS and CDR2 YFSETQ. V lost 2 bases and J 5 bases, leaving 11 bases between the germline ends. The CDR3 protein is CASSLTGVDEQYF. The CDR3 nucleotides are TGCGCCAGCAGCTTAACGGGAGTCGACGAGCAGTACTTC.

The chain combines TRBV9 with TRBJ2-7; 8 bases agree with TRBD1. The CDR3 is 19 residues long. Trimming cost V 0 bases and J 3 bases; bases outside gene matches: 17. In germline, CDR1 is SGDLS, CDR2 YYNGEE. The CDR3 nucleotides read TGTGCCAGCAGCGTAGCTCCGGCAGGGGGCATACTCCGGCACTACGAGCAGTACTTC. It yields the protein CASSVAPAGGILRHYEQYF.

This clone was seen more than once but under ten times. The chain uses TRBV29-1 and TRBJ1-5; tentatively, D is TRBD1 (6 bases). The CDR3 spans 15 residues. Germline assignment: CDR1 SQVTM and CDR2 ANQGSEA. V lost 5 bases, J lost 3 bases, and 17 bases lay in between. The CDR3 nucleotides read TGCAGCGTTATTCATGGGGGCCTACACAATCAGCCCCAGCATTTT. This sequence encodes CSVIHGGLHNQPQHF. The whole variable domain, remainder taken from reference TRBV29-1 and TRBJ1-5, is SAVISQKPSRDICQRGTSLTIQCQVDSQVTMMFWYRQQPGQSLTLIATANQGSEATYESGFVIDKFPISRPNLTFSTLTVSNMSPEDSSIYLCSVIHGGLHNQPQHFGDGTRLSIL.

This clone has only a few counts. The chain carries TRBV4-2 and TRBJ2-1; 10 nucleotides match TRBD2. Trimming cost V 0 bases and J 6 bases; bases outside gene matches: 8. Germline CDR1 reads LGHNA; CDR2 reads YNFKEQ. This CDR3 contains 17 residues. DNA for the CDR3: TGTGCCAGCAGCCAAGATTTAGCGGGGGGTTCATTCAATGAGCAGTTCTTC. This gives the protein CASSQDLAGGSFNEQFF.

There are a few counts of this clone. V gene TRBV6-5 combines with J gene TRBJ2-5, with D unclear. CDR1 is MNHEY, CDR2 SVGAGI, per germline. The V gene lost 10 bases and the J gene lost 7 bases, with 13 bases spanning the gap. The CDR3 has 11 residues. The CDR3 nucleotides read TGTGCCACTTACCTCGTGGGGACCCAGTACTTC. This codes for CATYLVGTQYF.

V and J are TRBV4-2 and TRBJ2-3, with D maybe TRBD1 (5 bases). V lost 0 bases to trimming and J lost 2 bases, with 6 bases between them. This CDR3 contains 14 residues. From germline, CDR1 is LGHNA and CDR2 YNFKEQ. CDR3 nucleotide sequence: TGTGCCAGCAGCCAAGAAGGGGACACAGATACGCAGTATTTT. Translating gives CASSQEGDTDTQYF.

This chain connects TRBV7-2 to TRBJ2-2, with 8 bases that match TRBD1. The V segment lost 4 bases and the J segment 8 bases; nucleotides outside the gene matches: 9. Germline V gives CDR1 SGHTA, CDR2 FQGNSA. This CDR3 has 15 residues. The CDR3 protein is CASSSKTGVSGELFF. The CDR3 nucleotides read TGTGCCAGCAGCTCCAAGACAGGGGTATCGGGGGAGCTGTTTTTT.

This clone came up a few times. Within the sample, other DNA sequences also encode this same CDR3. V gene TRBV11-3 combines with J gene TRBJ2-2, with D hard to call. V lost 5 bases to trimming and J lost 0 bases, with 1 base between them. The CDR3 is made up of 12 amino acids. Per germline, CDR1 SGHNT and CDR2 YENEEA. Here the CDR3 DNA reads TGTGCCAGCAGCCCGAACACCGGGGAGCTGTTTTTT. Translated, it gives CASSPNTGELFF.

V is TRBV5-1 and J is TRBJ2-1; D is perhaps TRBD1 (5 bases). CDR3 length: 14 amino acids. CDR1 is SGHRS and CDR2 is YFSETQ in the germline V gene. V dropped 0 bases and J dropped 1 base, with 5 bases sitting between them. CDR3 sequence: CASSLEGSYNEQFF. For the CDR3, the DNA is TGCGCCAGCAGCTTGGAGGGGTCCTACAATGAGCAGTTCTTC.

The V call is TRBV18, the J call TRBJ2-4; the D is unclear. With 3 bases removed from V and 0 bases from J, the gap between germline ends came to 12 bases. From germline, CDR1 is KGHSH and CDR2 LQKENI. This CDR3 comprises 16 residues. Here the CDR3 DNA reads TGTGCCAGCTCACCCGGTCCGCCTTCAGCCAAAAACATTCAGTACTTC. This codes for CASSPGPPSAKNIQYF.

This clone has more than one count but fewer than ten. The chain couples TRBV4-1 to TRBJ2-7, with D maybe TRBD1 (6 bases). This CDR3 has 15 amino acids. V lost 3 bases and J lost 9, with 21 bases in between. Germline V lookup: CDR1 MGHRA, CDR2 YSYEKL. This CDR3 is CASSQVTGNQAMQYF. The CDR3 bases are TGCGCCAGCAGCCAGGTCACAGGGAATCAGGCGATGCAGTACTTC.

This chain joins TRBV5-1 and TRBJ2-5; 9 bases fit TRBD1. Trimming removed 0 bases from V and 4 bases from J; junction bases left unmatched: 7. Germline lookup yields CDR1 SGHRS and CDR2 YFSETQ. The CDR3 spans 16 residues. The CDR3 DNA sequence: TGCGCCAGCAGCTTGGCGGGACAGGGTATCCGAGAGACCCAGTACTTC. It yields the protein CASSLAGQGIRETQYF.

The chain links TRBV5-1 to TRBJ1-2; tentatively, D is TRBD1 (5 bases). CDR3 length: 12 amino acids. Germline values: CDR1 SGHRS, CDR2 YFSETQ. V dropped 4 bases and J dropped 4 bases, with 8 bases sitting between them. The CDR3, as DNA: TGCGCCAGCAGCGCTGACAGCTATGGCTACACCTTC. Translation: CASSADSYGYTF.

This clone has just a few counts. The J gene is TRBJ2-1, the V gene TRBV25-1, with no clear D. The CDR3 has 13 residues. V gave up 1 base and J gave up 6 bases, with 7 bases separating them. CDR1 and CDR2 from the germline V gene are MGHDK and SYGVNS. The CDR3 sequence: CASSESPLNEQFF. The CDR3 DNA is TGTGCCAGCAGTGAATCTCCGCTCAATGAGCAGTTCTTC. Variable domain in full (rest from reference TRBV25-1 and TRBJ2-1): EADIYQTPRYLVIGTGKKITLECSQTMGHDKMYWYQQDPGMELHLIHYSYGVNSTEKGDLSSESTVSRIRTEHFPLTLESARPSHTSQYLCASSESPLNEQFFGPGTRLTVL.

This clone was recorded a few times. V is TRBV4-1 and J is TRBJ1-5; no clear D. Germline V CDR1 and CDR2: MGHRA, YSYEKL. V was trimmed by 1 base and J by 6 bases, leaving 10 bases between them. CDR3 length: 14 amino acids. The CDR3 loop is CASSQGELGQPQHF. CDR3 DNA sequence: TGCGCCAGCAGCCAAGGAGAATTGGGTCAGCCCCAGCATTTT.

This chain joins TRBV5-4 and TRBJ2-5, with D perhaps TRBD2 (6 bases). Germline V gene lookup returns CDR1 SGHNT and CDR2 YYREEE (reference sequence). Trimming cost V 4 bases and J 4 bases, with 11 bases left between them. CDR3 length equals 13 residues. The CDR3 sequence is CASSPRGVETQYF. In DNA, the CDR3 is TGTGCCAGCAGCCCGCGGGGAGTAGAGACCCAGTACTTC.

The chain links TRBV15 to TRBJ1-1, with a tentative D call TRBD1 (5 bases). Trimming removed 0 bases at V and 1 base at J, with 9 bases between. The CDR3 is made up of 15 amino acids. Germline CDR1 and CDR2: LNHNV and YYDKDF (reference sequence). The CDR3 reads CATSREAGPNTEAFF. The CDR3 DNA follows: TGTGCCACCAGCAGAGAAGCGGGGCCGAACACTGAAGCTTTCTTT.

V usage is TRBV7-9 and J usage is TRBJ2-7; D is ambiguous. V dropped 1 base and J dropped 2 bases, with 9 bases sitting between them. Per the germline V gene, CDR1 is SEHNR and CDR2 is FQNEAQ (reference sequence). The CDR3 consists of 14 residues. CDR3 residues: CASSLVWSTYEQYF. The CDR3 DNA is TGTGCCAGCAGCTTAGTCTGGTCAACCTACGAGCAGTACTTC.

In nucleotides, the CDR3 is TGTGCCAGCAGCTTAGGACAGGGGCACACAGATACGCAGTATTTT. As protein: CASSLGQGHTDTQYF. The rearrangement links TRBV11-3 to TRBJ2-3; 8 bases line up with TRBD1. Germline values: CDR1 SGHNT, CDR2 YENEEA. V trimming: 1 base; J trimming: 2 bases; junction bases outside the gene matches: 2. The CDR3 is 15 amino acids. Full variable domain (missing parts from reference TRBV11-3 and TRBJ2-3): EAGVVQSPRYKIIEKKQPVAFWCNPISGHNTLYWYLQNLGQGPELLIRYENEEAVDDSQLPKDRFSAERLKGVDSTLKIQPAELGDSAVYLCASSLGQGHTDTQYFGPGTRLTVL.

This rearrangement joins TRBV5-4 to TRBJ2-3; D unclear. Trimming took off 2 bases at V and 2 bases at J, with 9 bases between the two ends. CDR3 length equals 14 residues. Germline-derived CDR1 and CDR2 are SGHNT and YYREEE (reference sequence). CDR3 in DNA: TGTGCCAGCAGCTTACCTCCCACCACAGATACGCAGTATTTT. It specifies CASSLPPTTDTQYF.